The clone carrying this TCR beta chain was counted only a few times. The source of the sample is a study of T cell responses to AZD1222 COVID-19 vaccine. TCRdb's table, derived via immunoSEQ multiplex PCR, lists solely in-frame clones and lacks some. The sample comprises under 130,000 clones, 88% of which are singletons, and roughly 2.5% rests with the top ten. The sequenced sample was peripheral blood, obtained on day 0 of AZD1222 vaccination. This TCR was recovered from an adult in good health.

The CDR3 is CASTAPGLAGGPVHEQYF. Here the CDR3 DNA reads TGTGCCAGCACGGCCCCGGGACTAGCGGGAGGGCCTGTCCACGAGCAGTACTTC. This chain joins TRBV2 and TRBJ2-7; 16 bases match TRBD2. Unmatched junction bases numbered 14, after V lost 7 bases and J lost 5 bases. This CDR3 comprises 18 residues. Germline V gene lookup returns CDR1 SNHLY and CDR2 FYNNEI.